This entry lists 5 T cell receptor beta chains sequenced from one sample in a study of blood T cell repertoires in COVID-19 (dated by TCRdb to 2020 to 2022). Library generation was performed with the immunoSEQ multiplex PCR assay. This is the immuneACCESS table as TCRdb keeps it, with only in-frame sequences that have V and J called. A part of the clones is gone; compared with another copy, unresolved V genes explain less than half, and the rest is unexplained. The sample has over 100,000 clones on record, 80% to 90% of them singletons. 7.9% of the sample belongs to the ten largest clones. Sequencing used peripheral blood. Source of these receptors: a woman aged 80 or over with active or convalescent COVID-19.

The chain couples TRBV14 to TRBJ2-2; 8 nucleotides match TRBD1. From germline, CDR1 is SGHDN and CDR2 FVKESK. Trimming took 7 bases from V and 5 from J; bases not matched to a gene: 9. This CDR3 is 15 amino acids long. In DNA, the CDR3 is TGTGCCAGCACCCAGGGGGCAAGTAGGACCGGGGAGCTGTTTTTT. Translated: CASTQGASRTGELFF.

The gene calls are TRBV4-2 and TRBJ1-4; D gene ambiguous. CDR1 is LGHNA and CDR2 is YNFKEQ in the germline V gene. This CDR3 contains 15 residues. Trimming stripped 2 bases from V and 0 bases from J, with 7 bases between. CDR3 nucleotide sequence: TGTGCCAGCAGCCAAATTCTAGCAACTAATGAAAAACTGTTTTTT. This sequence encodes CASSQILATNEKLFF.

This rearrangement joins TRBV19 to TRBJ2-2; D is possibly TRBD1 (6 bases). The CDR3 is made up of 14 amino acids. Per germline, CDR1 LNHDA and CDR2 SQIVND (reference sequence). V was shortened by 5 bases and J by 7 bases, with 14 bases between the two germline ends. Here the CDR3 DNA reads TGTGCCAGTAGTTTCCGGACAGAGTACGGGGAGCTGTTTTTT. Translating gives CASSFRTEYGELFF.

The V call is TRBV20-1, the J call TRBJ2-7; D uncertain. CDR3 length equals 15 residues. Germline V CDR1 and CDR2: DFQATT, SNEGSKA (reference sequence). V was cut by 3 bases and J by 0 bases, with 15 bases left in between. The CDR3 DNA reads TGCAGTGCTAGTACCCCTAAAAGGAGCTCCTACGAGCAGTACTTC. Translated, it gives CSASTPKRSSYEQYF.

This clone was counted between two and nine times. The chain uses TRBV19 and TRBJ2-1, with D unresolved. V dropped 5 bases and J dropped 9 bases, with 11 bases sitting between them. From germline, CDR1 is LNHDA and CDR2 SQIVND (reference sequence). CDR3 length: 12 amino acids. CDR3: CASSFIEAEQFF. The DNA of the CDR3 is TGTGCCAGTAGTTTCATAGAGGCTGAGCAGTTCTTC.